This T cell receptor beta chain was retrieved from a study of T-cell reconstitution after alpha-beta-depleted transplantation in children. Notes on the study in general: Reportedly, only several hundred clones from non-depleted graft cells drove alpha-beta T-cell counts at about two months. When one year had passed after transplant, most T-cell counts and diversity came from newly produced T cells.

Germline V CDR1 and CDR2: MNHEY, SMNVEV (reference sequence). The CDR3 covers 13 residues. Trimming cost V 0 bases and J 7 bases, with 10 bases left between them. Preparation of the TCRbeta library was carried out with unique molecular identifiers. TCRdb reprocessed the PCR reads with MiXCR, giving one entry per CDR3 protein. The repertoire holds 70,000 to 95,000 distinct CDR3 sequences, with 15% to 20% as singletons. A word on this clonotype: Its antigen is not identified.

V usage is TRBV27 and J usage is TRBJ2-7; D is uncertain. This TCR derives from a male patient aged 2 to 9 who had a stem cell transplant for acute lymphoblastic leukemia, so the T cells may come from the graft donor. The material sequenced was PBMCs, mostly from graft donor cells, taken 360 days after TCRalphabeta/CD19-depleted stem cell transplant. The CDR3 is CASSLSSFSEQYF. CDR3 nucleotides: TGTGCCAGCAGTTTATCGAGTTTCTCGGAGCAGTACTTC.